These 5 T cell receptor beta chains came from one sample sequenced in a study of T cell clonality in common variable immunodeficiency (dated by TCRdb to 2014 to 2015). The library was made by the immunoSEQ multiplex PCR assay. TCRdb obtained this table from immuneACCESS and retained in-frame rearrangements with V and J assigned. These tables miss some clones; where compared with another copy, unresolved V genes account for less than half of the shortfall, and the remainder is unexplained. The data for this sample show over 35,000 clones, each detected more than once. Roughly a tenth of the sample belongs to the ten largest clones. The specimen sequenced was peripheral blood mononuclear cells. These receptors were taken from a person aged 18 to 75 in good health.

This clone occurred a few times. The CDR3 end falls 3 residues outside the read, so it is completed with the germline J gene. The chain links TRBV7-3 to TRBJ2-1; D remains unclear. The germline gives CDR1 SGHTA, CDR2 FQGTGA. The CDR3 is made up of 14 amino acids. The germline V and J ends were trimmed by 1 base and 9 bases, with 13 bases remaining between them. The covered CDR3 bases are TGTGCCAGCAGCTTAAATACCGTCCTAAGTGAG. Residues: CASSLNTVLSE. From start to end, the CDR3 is CASSLNTVLSEQFF.

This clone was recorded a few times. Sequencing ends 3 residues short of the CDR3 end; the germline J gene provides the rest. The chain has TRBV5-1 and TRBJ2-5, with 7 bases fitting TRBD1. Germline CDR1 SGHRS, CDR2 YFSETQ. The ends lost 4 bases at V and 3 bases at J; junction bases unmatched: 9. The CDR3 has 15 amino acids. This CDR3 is CASSPTGSAKETQYF. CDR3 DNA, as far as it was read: TGCGCCAGCAGCCCGACAGGGAGCGCAAAAGAGACC.

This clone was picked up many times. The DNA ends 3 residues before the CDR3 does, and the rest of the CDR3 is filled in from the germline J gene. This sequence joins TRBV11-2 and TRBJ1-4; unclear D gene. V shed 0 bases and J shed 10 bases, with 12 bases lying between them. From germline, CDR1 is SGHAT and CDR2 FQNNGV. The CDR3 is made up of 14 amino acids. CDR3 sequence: CASSLDRSDGKLFF. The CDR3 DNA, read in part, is TGTGCCAGCAGCTTAGATCGAAGCGACGGAAAA.

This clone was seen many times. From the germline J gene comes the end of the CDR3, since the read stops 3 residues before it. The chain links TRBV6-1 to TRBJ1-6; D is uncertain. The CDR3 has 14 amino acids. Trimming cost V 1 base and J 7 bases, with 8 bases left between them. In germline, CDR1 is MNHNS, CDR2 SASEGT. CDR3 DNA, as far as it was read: TGTGCCAGCAGTGAAGAGGTTCCAAATTCACCC. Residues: CASSEEVPNSP. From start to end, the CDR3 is CASSEEVPNSPLHF.

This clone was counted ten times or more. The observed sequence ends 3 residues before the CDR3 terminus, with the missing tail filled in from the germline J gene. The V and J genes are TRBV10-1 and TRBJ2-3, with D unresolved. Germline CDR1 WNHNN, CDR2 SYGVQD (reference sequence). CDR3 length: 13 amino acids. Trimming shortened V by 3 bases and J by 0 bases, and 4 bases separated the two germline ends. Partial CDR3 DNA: TGCGCCAGCAGTGAATCTAGCACAGATACG. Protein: CASSESSTDT. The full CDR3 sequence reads CASSESSTDTQYF.